This TCR beta chain emerged from a study of OX40 agonist ivuxolimab in advanced cancers. Across the whole study: The mean age was roughly 60 years, ranging from about 23 to 79, with approximately 83% of participants male.

Samples were taken at baseline and on day 1 of cycles 4 and 7. The table came from immunoSEQ multiplex PCR; TCRdb's copy has only in-frame clones and leaves some out. The data show 60,000 to 70,000 clones, with approximately 80% seen just once and 1.5% to 2% held by the top ten. General observations from the study: Dosing at 0.1 to 3.0 mg/kg was accompanied by clonal expansion of CD4+ and CD8+ blood T cells by week 6. In general, CD8+ T cells held more expanded clones than CD4+ did, on average.

As regards this clone: Its antigen is unknown.

The V and J ends lost 8 bases and 10 bases, in that order; junction bases with no gene match: 15. This CDR3 comprises 16 residues. Germline CDR1 and CDR2: MDHEN and SYDVKM. The clonotype was recovered from an adult with an advanced solid tumor such as melanoma, head and neck, liver or kidney cancer. The chain is built from TRBV28 and TRBJ2-1; 12 bases line up with TRBD1. The sequencing used CD4+ or CD8+ T cells sorted from blood, collected in a trial of the OX40 agonist ivuxolimab. DNA of the CDR3: TGTGCCAGCCACCCCTCCGGGACAGGGGGCTTACGCGAGCAGTTCTTC. Encoded protein: CASHPSGTGGLREQFF.